Listed below are T cell receptor beta chains from one sample, sequenced in a study of human T cells and chemical hapten exposure. TCRdb re-called the RACE reads with MiXCR, one entry per CDR3 protein. The table lists about 250,000 distinct CDR3 sequences, just under 8% of them singletons. The sequenced sample was whole blood, obtained in connection with sensitization to the hapten diphenylcyclopropenone (DPC). The receptors here all came from a man aged 18-30 years with alopecia areata. Some clones in this sample may be carry-over from other donors' samples. CDR3s include the opening cysteine and the closing phenylalanine or tryptophan. The D gene is left open where the match is weak. The listing skips clone size in some rows; elsewhere it reads once, few, many or a size class.

clone size: few
V gene: TRBV4-1
D gene: NA
J gene: TRBJ1-2
CDR3 protein: CASSQDLGVIRRYGYTF
CDR3 DNA: TGCGCCAGCAGCCAAGATTTGGGGGTAATCCGCCGCTATGGCTACACCTTC

clone size: few
V gene: TRBV7-9
D gene: NA
J gene: TRBJ1-1
CDR3 protein: CASSLPQGMNTEAFF
CDR3 DNA: TGTGCCAGCAGCTTACCCCAGGGGATGAACACTGAAGCTTTCTTT

clone size: many
V gene: TRBV10-3
D gene: NA
J gene: TRBJ1-3
CDR3 protein: CAISESAVSSGNTIYF
CDR3 DNA: TGTGCCATCAGTGAGTCGGCGGTAAGCTCTGGAAACACCATATATTTT

clone size: few
V gene: TRBV6-5
D gene: NA
J gene: TRBJ1-5
CDR3 protein: CASSFSSPRDTLSNQPQHF
CDR3 DNA: TGTGCCAGCAGTTTTTCCTCACCCCGGGACACACTAAGCAATCAGCCCCAGCATTTT

clone size: NA
V gene: TRBV29-1
D gene: NA
J gene: TRBJ2-1
CDR3 protein: CSVVGGTYNEQFF
CDR3 DNA: TGCAGCGTTGTTGGGGGGACCTACAATGAGCAGTTCTTC

clone size: NA
V gene: TRBV4-2
D gene: NA
J gene: TRBJ1-6
CDR3 protein: CASSQGNRDNSPLHF
CDR3 DNA: TGTGCCAGCAGCCAAGGGAACAGGGATAATTCACCCCTCCACTTT

clone size: many
V gene: TRBV2
D gene: NA
J gene: TRBJ1-5
CDR3 protein: CASSGSGSYSNQPQHF
CDR3 DNA: TGTGCCAGCAGTGGGTCTGGGTCTTATAGCAATCAGCCCCAGCATTTT

clone size: many
V gene: TRBV24-1
D gene: TRBD2
J gene: TRBJ2-3
CDR3 protein: CATSVHSGGAADTQYF
CDR3 DNA: TGTGCCACCAGTGTACACTCGGGGGGAGCGGCAGATACGCAGTATTTT

clone size: few
V gene: TRBV6-2/TRBV6-3
D gene: NA
J gene: TRBJ1-5
CDR3 protein: CASTTVFIQPQHF
CDR3 DNA: TGTGCCAGTACGACCGTTTTTATTCAGCCCCAGCATTTT

clone size: many
V gene: TRBV5-1
D gene: TRBD1
J gene: TRBJ1-1
CDR3 protein: CASSFLTGGSNTEAFF
CDR3 DNA: TGCGCCAGCAGCTTTCTAACAGGGGGCTCGAACACTGAAGCTTTCTTT

clone size: NA
V gene: TRBV6-2/TRBV6-3
D gene: TRBD1
J gene: TRBJ2-3
CDR3 protein: CASSSGQITTDTQYF
CDR3 DNA: TGTGCCAGCAGTTCGGGACAGATCACCACAGATACGCAGTATTTT

clone size: NA
V gene: TRBV4-3
D gene: TRBD2
J gene: TRBJ2-5
CDR3 protein: CASSQGISGGPRTQYF
CDR3 DNA: TGCGCCAGCAGCCAAGGGATAAGCGGGGGGCCCAGGACCCAGTACTTC

clone size: few
V gene: TRBV3-1
D gene: NA
J gene: TRBJ1-2
CDR3 protein: CASSHGNSFSYGYTF
CDR3 DNA: TGTGCCAGCAGCCATGGGAACAGTTTTAGCTATGGCTACACCTTC

clone size: many
V gene: TRBV10-3
D gene: NA
J gene: TRBJ1-3
CDR3 protein: CAISETSGESGNTIYF
CDR3 DNA: TGTGCCATCAGTGAGACGTCGGGGGAATCTGGAAACACCATATATTTT

clone size: few
V gene: TRBV7-2
D gene: NA
J gene: TRBJ1-2
CDR3 protein: CASSLGSQRGYTF
CDR3 DNA: TGTGCCAGCAGTCTCGGGTCACAGCGGGGCTACACCTTC

clone size: few
V gene: TRBV7-8
D gene: NA
J gene: TRBJ2-1
CDR3 protein: CASSPWMGNYNEQFF
CDR3 DNA: TGTGCCAGCAGCCCCTGGATGGGTAACTACAATGAGCAGTTCTTC

clone size: many
V gene: TRBV7-2
D gene: NA
J gene: TRBJ1-3
CDR3 protein: CASSLGGSGNTIYF
CDR3 DNA: TGTGCCAGCAGTTTAGGTGGGAGTGGAAACACCATATATTTT

clone size: many
V gene: TRBV7-2
D gene: TRBD1
J gene: TRBJ1-3
CDR3 protein: CASSQPGQVPSGNTIYF
CDR3 DNA: TGTGCCAGCAGCCAACCGGGACAGGTCCCCTCTGGAAACACCATATATTTT

clone size: few
V gene: TRBV5-1
D gene: TRBD1
J gene: TRBJ1-1
CDR3 protein: CASSVSGQQNTEAFF
CDR3 DNA: TGCGCCAGCAGCGTATCGGGACAGCAGAACACTGAAGCTTTCTTT

clone size: NA
V gene: TRBV19
D gene: NA
J gene: TRBJ1-2
CDR3 protein: CASSTSPGIDYGYTF
CDR3 DNA: TGTGCCAGTAGTACCAGCCCGGGCATCGACTATGGCTACACCTTC

clone size: few
V gene: TRBV27
D gene: NA
J gene: TRBJ1-1
CDR3 protein: CASSLNKGYTEAFF
CDR3 DNA: TGTGCCAGCAGTTTAAATAAGGGGTACACTGAAGCTTTCTTT

clone size: few
V gene: TRBV4-3
D gene: NA
J gene: TRBJ2-6
CDR3 protein: CASSQESGPGANVLTF
CDR3 DNA: TGCGCCAGCAGCCAAGAATCGGGACCTGGGGCCAACGTCCTGACTTTC

clone size: many
V gene: TRBV5-1
D gene: NA
J gene: TRBJ1-2
CDR3 protein: CASSLEFSKGGYTF
CDR3 DNA: TGCGCCAGCAGCTTGGAATTTTCAAAGGGAGGCTACACCTTC

clone size: NA
V gene: TRBV6-2/TRBV6-3
D gene: NA
J gene: TRBJ2-1
CDR3 protein: CASSIWRGEQFF
CDR3 DNA: TGTGCCAGCAGCATCTGGAGAGGTGAGCAGTTCTTC

clone size: few
V gene: TRBV7-9
D gene: NA
J gene: TRBJ1-1
CDR3 protein: CASSGASTEAFF
CDR3 DNA: TGTGCCAGCTCGGGGGCGAGTACTGAAGCTTTCTTT

clone size: NA
V gene: TRBV29-1
D gene: NA
J gene: TRBJ1-4
CDR3 protein: CSVSNSINEKLFF
CDR3 DNA: TGCAGCGTTTCCAATTCGATTAATGAAAAACTGTTTTTT

clone size: NA
V gene: TRBV7-9
D gene: TRBD1
J gene: TRBJ2-5
CDR3 protein: CASSLGGTGMGQETQYF
CDR3 DNA: TGTGCCAGCAGCTTAGGCGGGACAGGAATGGGTCAAGAGACCCAGTACTTC

clone size: NA
V gene: TRBV7-9
D gene: NA
J gene: TRBJ2-3
CDR3 protein: CASSVSRGPDTQYF
CDR3 DNA: TGTGCCAGCAGCGTTAGCCGGGGGCCAGATACGCAGTATTTT

clone size: NA
V gene: TRBV7-9
D gene: TRBD2
J gene: TRBJ2-2
CDR3 protein: CASSSRLAGNTGELFF
CDR3 DNA: TGTGCCAGCAGTTCTAGACTAGCGGGGAACACCGGGGAGCTGTTTTTT

clone size: few
V gene: TRBV5-1
D gene: NA
J gene: TRBJ2-3
CDR3 protein: CASSPETGRTDTQYF
CDR3 DNA: TGCGCCAGCAGCCCGGAGACAGGCCGCACAGATACGCAGTATTTT

clone size: many
V gene: TRBV10-3
D gene: NA
J gene: TRBJ1-1
CDR3 protein: CAISAAGSTEAFF
CDR3 DNA: TGTGCCATCAGTGCCGCAGGGTCCACTGAAGCTTTCTTT

clone size: NA
V gene: TRBV5-6
D gene: TRBD1
J gene: TRBJ2-7
CDR3 protein: CASSLPGTATYEQYF
CDR3 DNA: TGTGCCAGCAGCTTGCCCGGGACAGCAACTTACGAGCAGTACTTC

clone size: NA
V gene: TRBV9
D gene: TRBD1
J gene: TRBJ2-4
CDR3 protein: CASSEGQGVAKNIQYF
CDR3 DNA: TGTGCCAGCAGCGAGGGACAGGGGGTGGCCAAAAACATTCAGTACTTC

clone size: many
V gene: TRBV5-1
D gene: NA
J gene: TRBJ2-5
CDR3 protein: CASSLEDTVPTQYF
CDR3 DNA: TGCGCCAGCAGCTTGGAGGACACGGTGCCGACCCAGTACTTC

clone size: many
V gene: TRBV7-2
D gene: NA
J gene: TRBJ2-1
CDR3 protein: CASSLDGLYNEQFF
CDR3 DNA: TGTGCCAGCAGCTTAGACGGATTATACAATGAGCAGTTCTTC

clone size: NA
V gene: TRBV29-1
D gene: TRBD1
J gene: TRBJ2-7
CDR3 protein: CSAGGQGNYEQYF
CDR3 DNA: TGCAGCGCCGGAGGACAGGGAAACTACGAGCAGTACTTC

clone size: NA
V gene: TRBV7-2
D gene: TRBD1
J gene: TRBJ1-4
CDR3 protein: CASSQRGTGGFANEKLFF
CDR3 DNA: TGTGCCAGCAGCCAACGAGGGACAGGGGGCTTTGCTAATGAAAAACTGTTTTTT

clone size: few
V gene: TRBV29-1
D gene: TRBD1
J gene: TRBJ2-5
CDR3 protein: CSVEEGQGQTQYF
CDR3 DNA: TGCAGCGTTGAAGAGGGACAGGGCCAGACCCAGTACTTC

clone size: NA
V gene: TRBV28
D gene: NA
J gene: TRBJ2-7
CDR3 protein: CASSPTSAYEQYF
CDR3 DNA: TGTGCCAGCAGCCCAACCTCTGCCTACGAGCAGTACTTC

clone size: few
V gene: TRBV7-3
D gene: TRBD1
J gene: TRBJ1-1
CDR3 protein: CASSSGPVTGGTEAFF
CDR3 DNA: TGTGCCAGCAGCTCCGGGCCAGTTACAGGGGGCACTGAAGCTTTCTTT

clone size: few
V gene: TRBV28
D gene: TRBD2
J gene: TRBJ2-6
CDR3 protein: CASSPPGGLRGANVLTF
CDR3 DNA: TGTGCCAGCAGTCCCCCCGGGGGGTTACGTGGGGCCAACGTCCTGACTTTC

clone size: NA
V gene: TRBV5-1
D gene: NA
J gene: TRBJ1-5
CDR3 protein: CASSKDRSGNQPQHF
CDR3 DNA: TGCGCCAGCAGCAAAGACAGGTCTGGCAATCAGCCCCAGCATTTT

clone size: NA
V gene: TRBV20-1
D gene: TRBD2
J gene: TRBJ2-1
CDR3 protein: CSARVLGGGYNEQFF
CDR3 DNA: TGCAGTGCTAGAGTCCTCGGCGGGGGGTATAATGAGCAGTTCTTC